The clone carrying this T cell receptor (beta chain) was picked up one time. This CDR3 has 14 amino acids. Germline V gene lookup returns CDR1 LNHDA and CDR2 SQIVND (reference sequence). V was pared by 6 bases and J by 3 bases, with 15 bases between. The sample belongs to a study of blood T cell repertoires in COVID-19. The overall study: Both acute and convalescent COVID-19 samples were obtained from the United States, Italy and Spain. Sources were T cells, B-cell-depleted T cells, or PBMCs; the material itself was cDNA or gDNA.

In the source study's methods: Reference gene primer amplification yielded estimated nucleated cell counts. Here immunoSEQ multiplex PCR was the method, and the copy in TCRdb shows in-frame clones only, minus some. V and J calls and clone size are as listed in that table; D and trimming were resolved from the DNA. The sample has more than 100,000 clones, around 87% seen once; the top ten hold less than 2.5%. The chain uses TRBV19 and TRBJ2-7; a possible D gene is TRBD1 (6 bases). The sample comprised peripheral blood. This clonotype was sampled from a man aged 50-59 years with active COVID-19. CDR3 in DNA: TGTGCCAGTAGCCTGGGGGCTAACGTCTACGAGCAGTACTTC. It translates to CASSLGANVYEQYF.